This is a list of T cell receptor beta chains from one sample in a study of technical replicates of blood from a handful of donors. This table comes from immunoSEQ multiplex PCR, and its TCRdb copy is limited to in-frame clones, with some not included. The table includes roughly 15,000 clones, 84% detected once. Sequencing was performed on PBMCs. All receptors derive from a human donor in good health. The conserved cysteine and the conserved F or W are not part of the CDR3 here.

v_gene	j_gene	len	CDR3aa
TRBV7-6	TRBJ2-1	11	ASSLSSGNEQF
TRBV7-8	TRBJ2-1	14	ASSLLLDHLINEQF
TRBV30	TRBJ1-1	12	AWSYDSGGTEAF
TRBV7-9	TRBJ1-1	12	ASSPRTERTEAF
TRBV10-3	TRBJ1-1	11	ATTQGWDTEAF
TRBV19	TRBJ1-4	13	ASRAAGQNNEKLF
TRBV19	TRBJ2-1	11	ASSPTQDNEQF
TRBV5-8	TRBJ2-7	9	ASSLYVEQY
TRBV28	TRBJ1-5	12	ASSLVRVAQPQH
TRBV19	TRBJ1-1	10	ASSYRNTEAF
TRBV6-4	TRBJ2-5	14	ASSAVAGEGRETQY
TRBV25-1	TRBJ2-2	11	ASRTGYPGELF
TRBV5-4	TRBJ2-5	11	ASSLSGGETQY
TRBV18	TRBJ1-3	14	ASSPGQGALGNTIY
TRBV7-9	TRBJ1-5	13	ASSFGQGGNQPQH
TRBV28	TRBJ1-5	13	ASTRGGGQDQPQH
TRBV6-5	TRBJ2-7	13	ASSYSSASGYEQY
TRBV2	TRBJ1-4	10	ASRPNGEKLF
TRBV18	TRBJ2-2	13	ASSRRQGEGGELF
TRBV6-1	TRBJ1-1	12	ASSLDRVNTEAF
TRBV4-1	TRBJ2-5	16	ASSPTSLAGGEQETQY
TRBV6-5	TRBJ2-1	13	ASSYGLEGNNEQF
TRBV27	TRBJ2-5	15	ASSLTAPSGHQETQY
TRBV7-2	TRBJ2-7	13	ASSYQAGGVEEQY
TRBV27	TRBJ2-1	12	ASSLQGPYNEQF